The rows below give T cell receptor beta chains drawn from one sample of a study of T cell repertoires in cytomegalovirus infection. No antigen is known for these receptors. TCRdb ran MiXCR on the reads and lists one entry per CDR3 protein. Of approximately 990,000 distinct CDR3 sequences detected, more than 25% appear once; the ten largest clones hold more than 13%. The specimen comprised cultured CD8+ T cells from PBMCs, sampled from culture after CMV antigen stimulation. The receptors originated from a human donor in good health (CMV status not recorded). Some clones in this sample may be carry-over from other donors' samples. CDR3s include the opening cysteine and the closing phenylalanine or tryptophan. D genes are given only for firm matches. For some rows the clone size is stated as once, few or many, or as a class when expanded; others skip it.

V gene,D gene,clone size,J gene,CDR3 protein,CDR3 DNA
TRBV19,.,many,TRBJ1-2,CASSIGRGDGYTF,TGTGCCAGTAGTATTGGTCGGGGAGACGGCTACACCTTC
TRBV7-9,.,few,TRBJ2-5,CASSLAAKQETQYF,TGTGCCAGCAGCTTAGCAGCAAAACAAGAGACCCAGTACTTC
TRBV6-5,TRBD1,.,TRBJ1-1,CASNPGGVNTEAFF,TGTGCCAGCAATCCAGGGGGGGTGAACACTGAAGCTTTCTTT
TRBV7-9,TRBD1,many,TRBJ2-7,CASSDKDRPYEQYF,TGTGCCAGCAGCGACAAGGACAGGCCCTACGAGCAGTACTTC
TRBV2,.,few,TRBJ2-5,CASSVGIIQETQYF,TGTGCCAGCAGTGTAGGGATAATACAAGAGACCCAGTACTTC
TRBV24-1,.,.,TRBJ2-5,CATSDSAVQETQYF,TGTGCCACAAGCGATTCGGCAGTTCAAGAGACCCAGTACTTC
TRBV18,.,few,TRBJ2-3,CASSRGQGPTDTQYF,TGTGCCAGCTCACGGGGGCAGGGCCCCACAGATACGCAGTATTTT
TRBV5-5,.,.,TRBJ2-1,CASSLAAASYNEQFF,TGTGCCAGCAGCTTGGCCGCTGCATCTTACAATGAGCAGTTCTTC
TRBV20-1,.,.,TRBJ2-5,CSARDGKTYQETQYF,TGCAGTGCTAGAGATGGGAAAACGTACCAAGAGACCCAGTACTTC
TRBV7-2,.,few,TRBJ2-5,CASSLIPGMLSGETQYF,TGTGCCAGCAGCTTAATTCCTGGGATGCTATCTGGAGAGACCCAGTACTTC
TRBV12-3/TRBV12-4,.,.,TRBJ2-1,CASGPGANYEQFF,TGTGCCAGCGGGCCAGGGGCCAACTATGAGCAGTTCTTC
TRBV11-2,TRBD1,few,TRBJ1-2,CASSFRDRVEGYTF,TGTGCCAGCAGCTTCCGGGACAGGGTTGAAGGCTACACCTTC
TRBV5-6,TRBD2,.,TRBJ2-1,CASSWTSGGADEQFF,TGTGCCAGCAGCTGGACTAGCGGGGGGGCTGATGAGCAGTTCTTC
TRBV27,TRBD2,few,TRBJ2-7,CASSPSGGWSYEQYF,TGTGCCAGCAGTCCCTCGGGGGGTTGGTCCTACGAGCAGTACTTC
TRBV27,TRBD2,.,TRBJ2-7,CASSFGSGGAYEQYF,TGTGCCAGCAGTTTTGGGAGCGGGGGGGCATACGAGCAGTACTTC